This T cell receptor (beta chain) was sequenced in a study of blood T cell repertoires in COVID-19. Study information: From the United States, Italy and Spain came samples of acute and convalescent COVID-19. The cDNA or gDNA used as material had been derived from T cells, B-cell-depleted T cells, or PBMCs.

In the authors' workflow: Quantification of nucleated cells was approximated via reference gene primer amplification. The table came from immunoSEQ multiplex PCR; TCRdb's copy has only in-frame clones and leaves some out. V and J calls and clone size are those listed in that table; D and trimming were worked out from the DNA. This table has some 46,000 clones, around 90% appearing once. The sample consisted of peripheral blood. The TCR originated in a man in his fifties or sixties with active COVID-19.

The CDR3 DNA reads TGTGCCTGGGACAGGTCTGGAAACACCATATATTTT. It specifies CAWDRSGNTIYF. The chain employs TRBV30 and TRBJ1-3; tentatively, D is TRBD1 (6 bases). This CDR3 is 12 amino acids long. Germline assignment: CDR1 GTSNPN and CDR2 SVGIG (reference sequence). Trimming cost V 5 bases and J 1 base, with 6 bases left between them.